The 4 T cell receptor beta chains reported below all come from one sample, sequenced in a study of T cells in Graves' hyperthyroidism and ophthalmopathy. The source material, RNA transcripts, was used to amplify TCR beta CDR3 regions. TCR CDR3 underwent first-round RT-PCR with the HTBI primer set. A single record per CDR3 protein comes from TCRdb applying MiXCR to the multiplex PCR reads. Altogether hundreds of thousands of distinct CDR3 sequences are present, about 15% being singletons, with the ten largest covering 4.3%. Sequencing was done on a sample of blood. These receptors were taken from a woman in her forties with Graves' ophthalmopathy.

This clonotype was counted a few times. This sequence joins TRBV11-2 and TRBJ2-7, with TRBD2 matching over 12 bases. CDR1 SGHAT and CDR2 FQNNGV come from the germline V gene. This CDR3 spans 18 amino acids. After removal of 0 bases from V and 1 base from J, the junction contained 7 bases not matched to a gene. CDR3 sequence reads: CASSLDATSGSTSYEQYF. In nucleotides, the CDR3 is TGTGCCAGCAGCTTAGATGCGACTAGCGGGAGCACTTCCTACGAGCAGTACTTC.

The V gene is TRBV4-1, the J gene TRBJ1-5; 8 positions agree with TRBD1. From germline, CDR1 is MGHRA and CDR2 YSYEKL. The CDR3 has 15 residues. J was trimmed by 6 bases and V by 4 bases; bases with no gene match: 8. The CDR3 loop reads CASSLLRGPGQPQHF. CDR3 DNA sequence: TGCGCCAGCAGCCTACTCAGGGGGCCGGGTCAGCCCCAGCATTTT.

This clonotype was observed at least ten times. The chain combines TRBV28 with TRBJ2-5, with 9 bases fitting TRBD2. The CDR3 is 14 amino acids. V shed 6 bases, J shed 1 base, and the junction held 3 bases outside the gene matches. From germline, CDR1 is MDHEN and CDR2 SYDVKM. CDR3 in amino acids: CASSMTSGQETQYF. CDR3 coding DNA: TGTGCCAGCAGCATGACTAGCGGCCAAGAGACCCAGTACTTC.

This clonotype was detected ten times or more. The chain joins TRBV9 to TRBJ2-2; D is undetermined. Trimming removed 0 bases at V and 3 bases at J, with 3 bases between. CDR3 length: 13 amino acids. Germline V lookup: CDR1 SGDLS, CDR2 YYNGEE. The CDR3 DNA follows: TGTGCCAGCAGCGTAGTAGACACCGGGGAGCTGTTTTTT. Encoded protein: CASSVVDTGELFF.